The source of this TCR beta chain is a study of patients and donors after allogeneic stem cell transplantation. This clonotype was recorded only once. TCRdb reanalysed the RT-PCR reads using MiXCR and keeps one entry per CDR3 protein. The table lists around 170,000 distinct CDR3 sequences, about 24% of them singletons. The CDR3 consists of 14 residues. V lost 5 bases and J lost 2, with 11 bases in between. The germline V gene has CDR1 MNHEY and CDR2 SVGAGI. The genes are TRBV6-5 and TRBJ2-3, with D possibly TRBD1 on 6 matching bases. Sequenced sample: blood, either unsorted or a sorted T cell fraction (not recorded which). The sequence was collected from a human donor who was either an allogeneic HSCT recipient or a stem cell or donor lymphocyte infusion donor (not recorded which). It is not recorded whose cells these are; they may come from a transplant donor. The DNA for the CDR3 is TGTGCCAGCAGTCGACAGGTCCACACAGATACGCAGTATTTT. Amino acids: CASSRQVHTDTQYF.